Listed here are 7 T cell receptor beta chains from one sample, sequenced in a study of CD8 T cells in Susac syndrome. With random hexamers, reverse transcription was performed on roughly 0.5 to 1 ug of RNA. TCRdb reprocessed the immunoSEQ multiplex PCR reads with MiXCR, giving one entry per CDR3 protein. Of about 120,000 distinct CDR3 sequences detected, approximately 96% appear once; the ten largest clones hold less than 0.15%. The sample was CD4+ T cells from PBMCs. These receptors all come from a human donor with Susac syndrome.

This rearrangement joins TRBV30 to TRBJ2-1, with D maybe TRBD1 (6 bases). The CDR3 sequence is 16 residues long. The V and J ends lost 3 bases and 4 bases respectively, with 19 bases between them. Germline CDR1 and CDR2: GTSNPN and SVGIG (reference sequence). CDR3 DNA: TGTGCCTGGAGACCTTTGGGGGCCTCGGAGTACAATGAGCAGTTCTTC. Its protein is CAWRPLGASEYNEQFF.

This chain uses TRBV14 with TRBJ2-7, with unresolved D. This CDR3 has 15 amino acids. The V end was cut by 1 base, the J end by 0 bases, with 10 bases between. Germline CDR1 and CDR2: SGHDN and FVKESK. DNA of the CDR3: TGTGCCAGCAGCCAAGGCCTCGAAAGCTCCTACGAGCAGTACTTC. It encodes CASSQGLESSYEQYF.

The chain couples TRBV19 to TRBJ2-1; 9 positions agree with TRBD1. The length of the CDR3 is 15 residues. The V and J ends lost 8 bases and 7 bases, in that order; junction bases with no gene match: 12. CDR1 is LNHDA, CDR2 SQIVND, per germline (reference sequence). The DNA of the CDR3 is TGTGCCAGTCGAGCCGGGACAGGGTACTTGAATGAGCAGTTCTTC. The encoded protein is CASRAGTGYLNEQFF.

This chain links TRBV20-1 with TRBJ2-1, with 9 bases that match TRBD1. Per the germline V gene, CDR1 is DFQATT and CDR2 is SNEGSKA (reference sequence). V was pared by 1 base and J by 6 bases, with 7 bases of the junction left unmatched. This CDR3 is built from 15 residues. The CDR3 region has the DNA TGCAGTGCTAGAGCCGGGACAGGGAAGGGCAATGAGCAGTTCTTC. It is translated as CSARAGTGKGNEQFF.

The rearrangement links TRBV7-2 to TRBJ2-3; maybe TRBD2 (6 bases). Germline V gene lookup returns CDR1 SGHTA and CDR2 FQGNSA. V lost 0 bases to trimming and J lost 4 bases, with 17 bases between them. The CDR3 runs 17 residues. This chain's CDR3 is CASSLALGGGSPDTQYF. In DNA form, the CDR3 reads TGTGCCAGCAGCTTAGCGCTCGGGGGAGGATCCCCAGATACGCAGTATTTT.

This chain connects TRBV6-4 to TRBJ2-2, with 8 bases lining up with TRBD2. Germline lookup yields CDR1 MRHNA and CDR2 SNTAGT. Trimming cost V 10 bases and J 1 base; bases outside gene matches: 5. The CDR3 has 14 amino acids. DNA for the CDR3: TGTGCCACGCGAACTAGCGGGAACACCGGGGAGCTGTTTTTT. Protein: CATRTSGNTGELFF.

The rearrangement uses TRBV5-6 and TRBJ2-7; tentative D call: TRBD1 (7 bases). This CDR3 comprises 13 residues. CDR1 is SGHDT, CDR2 YYEEEE, per germline. The V and J ends lost 5 bases and 1 base respectively, with 10 bases between them. CDR3 sequence (DNA): TGTGCCAGCAGGGGGGGACAGTCCTACGAGCAGTACTTC. Its translation is CASRGGQSYEQYF.